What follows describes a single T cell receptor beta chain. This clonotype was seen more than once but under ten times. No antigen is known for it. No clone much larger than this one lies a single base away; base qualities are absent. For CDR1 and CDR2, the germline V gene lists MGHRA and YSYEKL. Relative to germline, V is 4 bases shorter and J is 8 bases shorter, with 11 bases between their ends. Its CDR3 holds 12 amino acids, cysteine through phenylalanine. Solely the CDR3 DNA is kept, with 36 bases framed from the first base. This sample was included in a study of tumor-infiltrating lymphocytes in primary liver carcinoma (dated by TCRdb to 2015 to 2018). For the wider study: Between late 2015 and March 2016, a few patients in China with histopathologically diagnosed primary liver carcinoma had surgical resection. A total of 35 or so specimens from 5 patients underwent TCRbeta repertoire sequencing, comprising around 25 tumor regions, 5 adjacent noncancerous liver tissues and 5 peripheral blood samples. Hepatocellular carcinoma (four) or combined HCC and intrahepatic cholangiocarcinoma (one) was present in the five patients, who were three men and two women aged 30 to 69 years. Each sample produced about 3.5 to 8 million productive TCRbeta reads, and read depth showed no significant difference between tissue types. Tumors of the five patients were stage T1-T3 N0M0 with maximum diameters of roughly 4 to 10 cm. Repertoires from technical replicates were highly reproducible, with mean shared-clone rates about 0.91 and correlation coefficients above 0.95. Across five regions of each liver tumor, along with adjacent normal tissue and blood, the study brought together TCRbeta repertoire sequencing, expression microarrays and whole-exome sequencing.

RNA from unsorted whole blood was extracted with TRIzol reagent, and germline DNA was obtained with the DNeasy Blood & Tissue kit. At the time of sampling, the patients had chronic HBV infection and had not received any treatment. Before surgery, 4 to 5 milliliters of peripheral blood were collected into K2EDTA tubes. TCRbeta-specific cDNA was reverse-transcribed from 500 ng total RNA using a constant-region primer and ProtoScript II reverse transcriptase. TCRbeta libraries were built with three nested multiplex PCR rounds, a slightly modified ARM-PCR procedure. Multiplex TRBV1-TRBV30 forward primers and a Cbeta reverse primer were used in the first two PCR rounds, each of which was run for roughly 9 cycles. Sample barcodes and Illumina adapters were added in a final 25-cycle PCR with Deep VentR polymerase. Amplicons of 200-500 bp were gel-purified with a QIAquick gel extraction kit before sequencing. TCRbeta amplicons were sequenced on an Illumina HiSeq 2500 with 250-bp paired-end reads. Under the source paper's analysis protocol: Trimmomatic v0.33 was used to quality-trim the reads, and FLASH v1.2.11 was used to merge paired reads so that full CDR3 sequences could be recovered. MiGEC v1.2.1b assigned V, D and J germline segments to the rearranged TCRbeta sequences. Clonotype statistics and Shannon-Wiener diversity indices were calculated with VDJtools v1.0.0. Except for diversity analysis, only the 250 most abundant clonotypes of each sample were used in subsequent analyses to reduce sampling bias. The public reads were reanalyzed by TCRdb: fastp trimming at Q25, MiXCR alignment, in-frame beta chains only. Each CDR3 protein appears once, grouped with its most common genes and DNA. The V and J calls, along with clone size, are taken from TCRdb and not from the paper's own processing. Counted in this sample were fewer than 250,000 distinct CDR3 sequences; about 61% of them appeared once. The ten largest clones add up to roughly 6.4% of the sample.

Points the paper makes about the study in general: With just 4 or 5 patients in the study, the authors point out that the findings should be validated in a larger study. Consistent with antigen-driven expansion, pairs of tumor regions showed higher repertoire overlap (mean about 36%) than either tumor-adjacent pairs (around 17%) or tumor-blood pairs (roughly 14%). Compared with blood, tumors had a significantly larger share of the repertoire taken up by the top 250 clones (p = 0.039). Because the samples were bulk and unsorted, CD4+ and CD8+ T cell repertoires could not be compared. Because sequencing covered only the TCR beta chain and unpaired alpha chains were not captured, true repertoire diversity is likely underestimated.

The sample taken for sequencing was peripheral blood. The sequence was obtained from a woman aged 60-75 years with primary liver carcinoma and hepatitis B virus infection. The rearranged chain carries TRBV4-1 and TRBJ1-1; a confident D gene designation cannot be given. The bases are TGCGCCAGCAGCCGAGACGTGGGAGAAGCTTTCTTT. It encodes CASSRDVGEAFF.